The 13 T cell receptor beta chains given below trace back to one sample, sequenced in a study of siplizumab effects on memory and regulatory T cells. Using immunoSEQ multiplex PCR, the repertoire was profiled, and TCRdb retains in-frame clones only, with some absent. The sample comprises some 100,000 clones, around 94% of which are singletons, and approximately 1.2% rests with the top ten. The sequencing sample was made of non-Treg CD4+ T cells sorted from blood. The receptors derive from a human donor in good health.

This rearrangement joins TRBV20-1 to TRBJ2-1; D possibly corresponds to TRBD2 (5 bases). Trimming pared 5 bases from V and 15 bases from J, leaving 17 bases between. CDR1 and CDR2 from the germline V gene are DFQATT and SNEGSKA (reference sequence). This CDR3 has 11 residues. The CDR3 loop is CSALLSRRPFF. In DNA form, the CDR3 reads TGCAGTGCTCTCCTCTCTAGGAGGCCGTTCTTC.

This clone has more than one count but fewer than ten. The V call is TRBV19, the J call TRBJ2-3; 7 bases map to TRBD1. The CDR3 extends over 14 amino acids. The germline V gene has CDR1 LNHDA and CDR2 SQIVND (reference sequence). The trim removed 6 bases at V and 3 bases at J, leaving 6 bases unmatched. CDR3 nucleotides: TGTGCCAGTAGCGGCGGACAGGCAACAGATACGCAGTATTTT. This gives the protein CASSGGQATDTQYF.

The chain employs TRBV29-1 and TRBJ2-5, with TRBD2 as a possible D gene (6 bases). Germline V gene sequence: CDR1 SQVTM, CDR2 ANQGSEA. The V and J ends lost 3 bases and 11 bases respectively, with 16 bases between them. The CDR3 length is 12 residues. As DNA, the CDR3 is TGCAGCGTTGAGGAGGGCGTTAAACGGCAGTACTTC. Translating gives CSVEEGVKRQYF.

The rearrangement links TRBV28 to TRBJ2-1; D might be TRBD1 (5 bases). Deletions cut 8 bases from V and 0 bases from J, with 11 bases between. Germline V gives CDR1 MDHEN, CDR2 SYDVKM. The CDR3 length is 14 residues. The CDR3 spells CASEEDSSYNEQFF. DNA of the CDR3: TGTGCCAGCGAGGAAGACAGCTCCTACAATGAGCAGTTCTTC.

The chain is built from TRBV5-1 and TRBJ1-1; tentatively, D is TRBD1 (6 bases). Deletions cut 4 bases from V and 1 base from J, with 8 bases between. Germline CDR1 is SGHRS and CDR2 is YFSETQ. The length of the CDR3 is 13 residues. CDR3 coding DNA: TGCGCCAGCAGCCAGGGACAGAACACTGAAGCTTTCTTT. Translating gives CASSQGQNTEAFF.

The gene calls are TRBV5-4 and TRBJ2-5; D is possibly TRBD2 (6 bases). The CDR3 has 15 amino acids. CDR1 and CDR2 from the germline V gene are SGHNT and YYREEE (reference sequence). Trimming took off 0 bases at V and 1 base at J, with 10 bases between the two ends. The CDR3 sequence: CASSLDGRTQETQYF. The CDR3 DNA reads as TGTGCCAGCAGCTTGGACGGGAGAACCCAAGAGACCCAGTACTTC.

V and J are TRBV7-9 and TRBJ2-1, with 9 bases that match TRBD2. The CDR3 sequence is 15 residues long. The germline V gene has CDR1 SEHNR and CDR2 FQNEAQ (reference sequence). With V trimmed by 5 bases and J by 15 bases, 17 bases remained unmatched. The CDR3 loop is CASSPGQTSGRGGFF. In DNA, the CDR3 is TGTGCCAGCAGCCCGGGGCAGACTAGCGGAAGGGGCGGGTTCTTC.

The chain employs TRBV6-1 and TRBJ2-4, with a weak D call TRBD1 (6 bases). Germline CDR1 MNHNS, CDR2 SASEGT. The ends were cut back, 3 bases at V and 0 bases at J, with 15 bases in the middle. The CDR3 consists of 17 residues. The CDR3 DNA follows: TGTGCCAGCAGTGATAGGGGTGACAGGCTAGCCAAAAACATTCAGTACTTC. Translated: CASSDRGDRLAKNIQYF.

This chain's CDR3 is CAISDTGGAGATNEKLFF. CDR3 coding DNA: TGTGCCATCAGTGATACGGGGGGCGCGGGGGCAACTAATGAAAAACTGTTTTTT. The V call is TRBV10-3, the J call TRBJ1-4; tentative D call: TRBD1 (6 bases). Germline loops: CDR1 ENHRY, CDR2 SYGVKD. The CDR3 loop spans 18 amino acids. V was trimmed by 3 bases and J by 0 bases, leaving 17 bases between them.

This chain joins TRBV27 and TRBJ2-5; 13 nucleotides line up with TRBD2. V lost 3 bases to trimming and J lost 0 bases; unmatched junction nucleotides: 7. Germline V CDR1 and CDR2: MNHEY, SMNVEV (reference sequence). The CDR3 has 18 residues. The CDR3 here is CASSFTSGRARYQETQYF. DNA of the CDR3: TGTGCCAGCAGTTTCACTAGCGGGAGGGCAAGGTACCAAGAGACCCAGTACTTC.

The V gene is TRBV9, the J gene TRBJ1-1, with D perhaps matching TRBD1 (5 bases). The CDR3 length is 14 residues. Trimming removed 2 bases from V and 4 bases from J, with 12 bases in between. Germline CDR1 reads SGDLS; CDR2 reads YYNGEE. CDR3 in amino acids: CASSVSGGSTEAFF. CDR3 coding DNA: TGTGCCAGCAGCGTCTCTGGGGGATCCACTGAAGCTTTCTTT.

The chain has TRBV30 and TRBJ2-7, with TRBD2 matching 7 bases. Trimming removed 6 bases from V and 4 bases from J; junction bases left unmatched: 18. In germline, CDR1 is GTSNPN, CDR2 SVGIG (reference sequence). This CDR3 region has 16 residues. The CDR3 DNA reads as TGTGCCTGCACACCCTTGAGGGCGGGAGTTCTATACGAGCAGTACTTC. Translated: CACTPLRAGVLYEQYF.

The rearrangement links TRBV28 to TRBJ2-1; 8 nucleotides align to TRBD2. There are 17 residues in the CDR3. Germline CDR1 is MDHEN and CDR2 is SYDVKM. The V and J ends lost 6 bases and 3 bases, in that order; junction bases with no gene match: 13. CDR3 in DNA: TGTGCCAGCAGGAGTCGCCCTCTAGCGGGCGGCTACAATGAGCAGTTCTTC. Protein sequence: CASRSRPLAGGYNEQFF.